Below are 5 T cell receptor beta chains sequenced from a single sample in a study of blood T cell repertoires in COVID-19. The repertoire was sequenced with immunoSEQ multiplex PCR; TCRdb's copy has only in-frame clones and lacks some. The sample records a few hundred thousand clones, approximately 83% being singletons. The sequencing input was PBMCs or T cells enriched from blood (not recorded which). These receptors were obtained from a man aged 25 to 40 who had recovered from COVID-19.

The chain joins TRBV6-5 to TRBJ1-1; the D is unclear. Germline V gene data show CDR1 as MNHEY and CDR2 as SVGAGI. The CDR3 runs to 14 residues. V was cut by 6 bases and J by 4 bases, with 15 bases left in between. Written as DNA, the CDR3 is TGTGCCAGCAGCTACCATGAGGGTATCACTGAAGCTTTCTTT. Its translation is CASSYHEGITEAFF.

This sequence joins TRBV30 and TRBJ2-7; D unresolved. Trimming took 0 bases from V and 6 from J, leaving 6 bases between them. The length of the CDR3 is 11 residues. Germline V gives CDR1 GTSNPN, CDR2 SVGIG (reference sequence). The CDR3 spells CAWSVLGEQYF. The CDR3 DNA is TGTGCCTGGAGTGTACTTGGCGAGCAGTACTTC.

This clone turned up a few times. The chain employs TRBV9 and TRBJ2-1; TRBD2 matches at 8 bases. The germline gives CDR1 SGDLS, CDR2 YYNGEE. This CDR3 spans 16 amino acids. The V segment lost 0 bases and the J segment 4 bases; nucleotides outside the gene matches: 6. DNA of the CDR3: TGTGCCAGCAGCGTAGTTAATAGCGGGGCGTACAATGAGCAGTTCTTC. This gives the protein CASSVVNSGAYNEQFF.

The genes are TRBV4-1 and TRBJ1-1, with 9 bases identical to TRBD1. J lost 11 bases, V lost 1 base, and 14 bases had no gene match. From germline, CDR1 is MGHRA and CDR2 YSYEKL. The CDR3 extends over 16 amino acids. This chain's CDR3 is CASSQGHGTGNQEAFF. The CDR3 DNA reads as TGCGCCAGCAGCCAAGGCCACGGGACAGGGAACCAAGAGGCTTTCTTT.

This sequence joins TRBV15 and TRBJ2-5, with D uncertain. CDR1 LNHNV and CDR2 YYDKDF come from the germline V gene (reference sequence). Deletions cut 4 bases from V and 2 bases from J, with 2 bases between. The CDR3 spans 11 residues. The CDR3 spells CATSTQETQYF. CDR3 in DNA: TGTGCCACCAGCACTCAAGAGACCCAGTACTTC. Full variable domain (missing parts from reference TRBV15 and TRBJ2-5): DAMVIQNPRYQVTQFGKPVTLSCSQTLNHNVMYWYQQKSSQAPKLLFHYYDKDFNNEADTPDNFQSRRPNTSFCFLDIRSPGLGDTAMYLCATSTQETQYFGPGTRLLVL.